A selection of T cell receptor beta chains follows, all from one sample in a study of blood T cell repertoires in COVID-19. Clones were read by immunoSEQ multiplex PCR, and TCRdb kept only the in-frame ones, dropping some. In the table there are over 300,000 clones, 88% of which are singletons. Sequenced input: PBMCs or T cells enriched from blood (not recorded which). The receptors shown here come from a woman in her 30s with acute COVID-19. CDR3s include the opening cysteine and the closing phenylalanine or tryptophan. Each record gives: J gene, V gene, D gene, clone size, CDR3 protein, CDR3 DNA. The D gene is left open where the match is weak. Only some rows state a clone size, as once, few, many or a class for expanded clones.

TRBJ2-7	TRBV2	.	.	CASRGHGSEQYF	TGTGCCAGCAGGGGACATGGTTCCGAGCAGTACTTC
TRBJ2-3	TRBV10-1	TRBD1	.	CASSTVGRQGKDTQYF	TGCGCCAGCAGCACTGTGGGACGACAGGGGAAGGATACGCAGTATTTT
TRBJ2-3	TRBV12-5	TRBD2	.	CASGPGLQISTDTQYF	TGTGCTAGTGGTCCGGGACTACAAATTAGCACAGATACGCAGTATTTT
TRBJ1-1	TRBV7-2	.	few	CASSLVTEAEAFF	TGTGCCAGCAGCTTAGTCACTGAGGCTGAAGCTTTCTTT
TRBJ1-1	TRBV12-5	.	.	CASTPGYTEAFF	TGTGCTAGTACGCCAGGGTATACTGAAGCTTTCTTT
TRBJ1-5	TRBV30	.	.	CAWSDVTTGQPQHF	TGTGCCTGGAGCGACGTGACCACAGGTCAGCCCCAGCATTTT
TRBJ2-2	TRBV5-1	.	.	CASSTAGPNTGELFF	TGCGCCAGCAGCACCGCGGGACCCAACACCGGGGAGCTGTTTTTT
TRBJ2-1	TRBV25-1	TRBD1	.	CASSDDSRTGANEQFF	TGTGCCAGCAGTGACGATTCTAGGACAGGGGCCAATGAGCAGTTCTTC
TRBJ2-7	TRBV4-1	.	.	CASSQLAGSIYEQYF	TGCGCCAGCAGCCAGCTGGCCGGGAGTATCTACGAGCAGTACTTC
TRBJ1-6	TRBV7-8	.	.	CASSPGVGGYNSPLHF	TGTGCCAGCAGCCCTGGGGTGGGAGGCTATAATTCACCCCTCCACTTT
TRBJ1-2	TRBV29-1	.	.	CSVGRGSGENYGYTF	TGCAGCGTTGGTCGGGGTTCAGGGGAGAACTATGGCTACACCTTC
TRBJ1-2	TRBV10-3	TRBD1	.	CAISGTVYGYTF	TGTGCCATCAGCGGGACAGTCTATGGCTACACCTTC
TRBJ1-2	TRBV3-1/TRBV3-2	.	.	CASSQDSTGATF	TGTGCCAGCAGCCAAGATAGTACGGGAGCTACCTTC
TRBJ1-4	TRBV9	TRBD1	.	CASSGQGRYNEKLFF	TGTGCCAGCAGCGGACAGGGGAGGTATAATGAAAAACTGTTTTTT
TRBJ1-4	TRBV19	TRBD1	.	CASSRQGRNEKLFF	TGTGCCAGTAGTAGACAGGGGAGAAATGAAAAACTGTTTTTT
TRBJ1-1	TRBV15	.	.	CATSSGDSHTEAFF	TGTGCCACCAGCAGTGGAGACAGTCACACTGAAGCTTTCTTT
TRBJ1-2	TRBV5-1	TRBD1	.	CASSHQGQGGYGYTF	TGCGCCAGCAGCCACCAGGGACAGGGGGGCTATGGCTACACCTTC
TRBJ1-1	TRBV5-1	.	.	CASHLLNGEAFF	TGCGCCAGTCATCTTCTTAACGGTGAAGCTTTCTTT
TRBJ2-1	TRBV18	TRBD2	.	CASSTTVASGGLGEQFF	TGTGCCAGCTCAACGACGGTGGCTAGCGGGGGCCTGGGGGAGCAGTTCTTC
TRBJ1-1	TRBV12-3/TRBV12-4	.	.	CASSLQGNTEAFF	TGTGCCAGCAGTTTACAGGGGAACACTGAAGCTTTCTTT
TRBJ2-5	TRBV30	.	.	CAWTGSGETQYF	TGTGCCTGGACCGGGTCCGGGGAGACCCAGTACTTC
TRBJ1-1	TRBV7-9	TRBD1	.	CASSLAGTGASAFF	TGTGCCAGCAGCTTAGCGGGGACAGGGGCATCGGCTTTCTTT
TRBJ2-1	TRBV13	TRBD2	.	CASSLRLAGDYNEQFF	TGTGCCAGCAGCTTAAGGCTAGCGGGGGACTACAATGAGCAGTTCTTC
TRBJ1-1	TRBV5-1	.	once	CASSPMQGMNTEAFF	TGCGCCAGCAGCCCTATGCAGGGTATGAACACTGAAGCTTTCTTT
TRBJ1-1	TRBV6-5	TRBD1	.	CASNTGGITEAFF	TGTGCCAGCAACACAGGGGGGATCACTGAAGCTTTCTTT
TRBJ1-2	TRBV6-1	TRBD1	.	CASSEFGDRGYGYTF	TGTGCCAGCAGTGAATTTGGGGACAGGGGCTATGGCTACACCTTC
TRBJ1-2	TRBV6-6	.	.	CASSYELGAGEYGYTF	TGTGCCAGCAGTTACGAGCTGGGGGCGGGTGAATATGGCTACACCTTC
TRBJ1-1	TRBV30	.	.	CACSLGGARTEAFF	TGTGCCTGTTCTCTGGGGGGGGCACGGACTGAAGCTTTCTTT
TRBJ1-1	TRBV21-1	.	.	CASSKCGGDGNTEAFF	TGTGCCAGCAGCAAATGCGGGGGGGACGGGAACACTGAAGCTTTCTTT
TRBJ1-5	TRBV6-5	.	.	CASQGGVQPQHF	TGTGCCAGTCAGGGTGGGGTTCAGCCCCAGCATTTT
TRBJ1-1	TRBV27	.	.	CASSLNRVTEAFF	TGTGCCAGCAGTTTAAACAGGGTTACTGAAGCTTTCTTT
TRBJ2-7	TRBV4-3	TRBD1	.	CASSPGTGEDYEQYF	TGCGCCAGCAGCCCCGGGACAGGTGAGGACTACGAGCAGTACTTC
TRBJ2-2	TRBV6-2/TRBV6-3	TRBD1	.	CASSYRGQVRAGELFF	TGTGCCAGCAGTTATCGAGGACAGGTCAGAGCCGGGGAGCTGTTTTTT
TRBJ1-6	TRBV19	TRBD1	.	CASSTTGAGSPLHF	TGTGCCAGTAGTACGACAGGGGCAGGTTCACCCCTCCACTTT
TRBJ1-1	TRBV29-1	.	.	CSVEPFTEAFF	TGCAGCGTTGAACCCTTCACTGAAGCTTTCTTT
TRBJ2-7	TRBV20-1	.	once	CSAYRVEEQYF	TGCAGTGCGTACAGGGTTGAAGAGCAGTACTTC
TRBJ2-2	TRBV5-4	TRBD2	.	CASSFGLAGVTGELFF	TGTGCCAGCAGCTTCGGACTAGCGGGGGTCACCGGGGAGCTGTTTTTT
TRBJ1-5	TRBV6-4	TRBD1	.	CASSETGGAGQPQHF	TGTGCCAGCAGTGAAACAGGGGGCGCGGGTCAGCCCCAGCATTTT
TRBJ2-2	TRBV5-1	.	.	CASSSGLNTGELFF	TGCGCCAGCAGCTCTGGCCTGAACACCGGGGAGCTGTTTTTT
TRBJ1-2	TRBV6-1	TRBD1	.	CASSEPGQGGNGYTF	TGTGCCAGCAGTGAACCTGGACAGGGCGGCAATGGCTACACCTTC